The rows below give T cell receptor beta chains drawn from one sample of a study of cytomegalovirus exposure and HLA in healthy donors. The protocol was immunoSEQ multiplex PCR, while the TCRdb copy is restricted to in-frame clones and leaves out a portion. The table has approximately 150,000 clones, 70% to 80% seen once; the top ten hold about 6.6%. The specimen was PBMCs. The receptors derive from a woman between 35 and 50 years old in good health and CMV-seropositive. The CDR3 runs from the conserved cysteine through the conserved F or W. Each record gives: V gene, J gene, clone size, CDR3 protein. Rows give clone size only sometimes, using once, few, many, or a class for an expanded clone.

v_call: TRBV4-1
j_call: TRBJ2-7
clone_size: NA
cdr3_aa: CASSQDSRTGRYEQYF

v_call: TRBV2
j_call: TRBJ1-4
clone_size: NA
cdr3_aa: CASSEPGGNEKLFF

v_call: TRBV5-1
j_call: TRBJ2-7
clone_size: NA
cdr3_aa: CASSLLATSGGSSYEQYF

v_call: TRBV7-6
j_call: TRBJ2-2
clone_size: NA
cdr3_aa: CASSLRPTNTGELFF

v_call: TRBV28
j_call: TRBJ2-7
clone_size: NA
cdr3_aa: CASSSSGLAASYEQYF

v_call: TRBV2
j_call: TRBJ2-5
clone_size: NA
cdr3_aa: CASSRLAETQYF

v_call: TRBV7-8
j_call: TRBJ1-1
clone_size: NA
cdr3_aa: CASSPGRGRGTEAFF

v_call: TRBV27
j_call: TRBJ2-7
clone_size: NA
cdr3_aa: CASSLQGGQGYEQYF

v_call: TRBV11-2
j_call: TRBJ1-1
clone_size: NA
cdr3_aa: CASSTGPHTEAFF

v_call: TRBV18
j_call: TRBJ2-1
clone_size: NA
cdr3_aa: CASSTGQYNEQFF

v_call: TRBV5-4
j_call: TRBJ2-5
clone_size: NA
cdr3_aa: CASSLQGAAETQYF

v_call: TRBV29-1
j_call: TRBJ2-5
clone_size: NA
cdr3_aa: CSVTPGTSGSGETQYF

v_call: TRBV10-2
j_call: TRBJ2-2
clone_size: NA
cdr3_aa: CASSLAGANTGELFF

v_call: TRBV9
j_call: TRBJ2-7
clone_size: NA
cdr3_aa: CASSVFDRGLSEQYF

v_call: TRBV5-1
j_call: TRBJ2-6
clone_size: once
cdr3_aa: CASSLSGAGGANVLTF

v_call: TRBV6-6
j_call: NA
clone_size: few
cdr3_aa: CASRTGLYEQYF

v_call: TRBV4-1
j_call: TRBJ2-7
clone_size: NA
cdr3_aa: CASSQAPIRDRVINEQYF

v_call: TRBV5-1
j_call: TRBJ2-7
clone_size: NA
cdr3_aa: CASSLAVGSGRTSYEQYF

v_call: TRBV4-2
j_call: TRBJ2-7
clone_size: NA
cdr3_aa: CASSQEPRREYEQYF

v_call: TRBV30
j_call: TRBJ1-6
clone_size: NA
cdr3_aa: CAWRSRGPLRSPLHF

v_call: TRBV27
j_call: TRBJ2-3
clone_size: NA
cdr3_aa: CASSSQGGDTQYF

v_call: TRBV7-9
j_call: TRBJ1-2
clone_size: NA
cdr3_aa: CASSLYGGKYGYTF

v_call: TRBV11-3
j_call: TRBJ2-2
clone_size: NA
cdr3_aa: CASSRATGELFF

v_call: TRBV13
j_call: TRBJ2-7
clone_size: NA
cdr3_aa: CASPRGRRSSYEQYF

v_call: TRBV25-1
j_call: TRBJ2-7
clone_size: NA
cdr3_aa: CASSGPRTGKGYEQYF

v_call: TRBV10-1
j_call: TRBJ2-1
clone_size: NA
cdr3_aa: CASSNANSGRAVEQFF

v_call: TRBV2
j_call: TRBJ2-7
clone_size: NA
cdr3_aa: CASAVRWGGEQYF

v_call: TRBV5-1
j_call: TRBJ2-7
clone_size: NA
cdr3_aa: CASSLGRQGAEYEQYF

v_call: TRBV9
j_call: TRBJ1-4
clone_size: few
cdr3_aa: CASSDRGLGEKLFF

v_call: TRBV5-4
j_call: TRBJ2-1
clone_size: NA
cdr3_aa: CASSLGAGQGSFNEQFF

v_call: TRBV5-1
j_call: TRBJ2-2
clone_size: NA
cdr3_aa: CASSRIAGGTNTGELFF

v_call: TRBV5-1
j_call: TRBJ2-1
clone_size: NA
cdr3_aa: CASSKGLAGGYYNEQFF

v_call: TRBV11-3
j_call: TRBJ2-3
clone_size: NA
cdr3_aa: CASSLIWGSTSTDTQYF

v_call: TRBV6-1
j_call: TRBJ2-7
clone_size: NA
cdr3_aa: CASSEQQVVGYEQYF

v_call: TRBV28
j_call: TRBJ1-4
clone_size: NA
cdr3_aa: CASRGPINEKLFF

v_call: TRBV12-5
j_call: TRBJ1-5
clone_size: NA
cdr3_aa: CASAIDNQPQHF

v_call: TRBV5-5
j_call: TRBJ2-1
clone_size: NA
cdr3_aa: CASSPLAGVMEQFF

v_call: TRBV5-4
j_call: TRBJ2-5
clone_size: NA
cdr3_aa: CASSLGGSGKETQYF

v_call: TRBV9
j_call: TRBJ2-3
clone_size: NA
cdr3_aa: CASSARAGGYTDTQYF

v_call: TRBV27
j_call: TRBJ2-3
clone_size: NA
cdr3_aa: CASSPAAGEITDTQYF

v_call: TRBV7-8
j_call: TRBJ1-1
clone_size: NA
cdr3_aa: CASSLDPGWNTEAFF

v_call: TRBV27
j_call: TRBJ2-5
clone_size: NA
cdr3_aa: CASSLDPGGETQYF

v_call: TRBV5-8
j_call: TRBJ1-3
clone_size: NA
cdr3_aa: CASSLAVELLNSGNTIYF

v_call: TRBV7-9
j_call: TRBJ1-1
clone_size: NA
cdr3_aa: CASSPPTGVSGTEAFF